These T cell receptor beta chains were read from a single sample in a study of CD8 T cells in Susac syndrome. MiXCR, applied by TCRdb to the immunoSEQ multiplex PCR reads, yields one record per CDR3 protein. The sample lists roughly 200,000 distinct CDR3 sequences; roughly 94% were seen once. The sequenced sample consisted of CD4+ T cells from PBMCs. These receptors all stem from a human donor with Susac syndrome. Both conserved end residues are part of each CDR3. A D gene is named only where the DNA matches it firmly. Size tells how often a clone was seen (once, few, many) or the class of an expanded clone, and some rows leave it out.

TRBJ2-3	TRBV28	.	13	.	CASSLRETDTQYF	TGTGCCAGCAGTTTAAGGGAAACAGATACGCAGTATTTT
TRBJ2-1	TRBV28	.	14	.	CASSLSRVQNEQFF	TGTGCCAGCAGTTTATCCAGGGTTCAGAATGAGCAGTTCTTC
TRBJ2-6	TRBV19	TRBD2	18	once	CASSIEAAGGSGANVLTF	TGTGCCAGTAGTATAGAGGCGGCGGGAGGCTCTGGGGCCAACGTCCTGACTTTC
TRBJ2-6	TRBV4-1	.	16	.	CASSQNRLWSANVLTF	TGCGCCAGCAGCCAAAACCGGCTCTGGTCTGCCAACGTCCTGACTTTC
TRBJ2-3	TRBV7-9	.	15	once	CASSITPDATDTQYF	TGTGCCAGCAGCATCACACCAGACGCCACAGATACGCAGTATTTT
TRBJ2-6	TRBV11-1	TRBD1	20	.	CASSSLNRDREFRWANVLTF	TGTGCCAGCAGCTCATTAAACCGGGACAGGGAGTTTAGGTGGGCCAACGTCCTGACTTTC
TRBJ1-4	TRBV30	.	12	.	CAWSWSNEKLFF	TGTGCCTGGAGTTGGTCTAATGAAAAACTGTTTTTT
TRBJ2-6	TRBV19	.	14	once	CASSIGDRANVLTF	TGTGCCAGTAGTATTGGGGACAGGGCCAACGTCCTGACTTTC
TRBJ2-1	TRBV28	TRBD1	15	once	CATTSETGGTNEQFF	TGTGCCACTACTTCGGAGACAGGGGGAACCAATGAGCAGTTCTTC
TRBJ2-1	TRBV11-2	.	12	.	CASSSTWDEQFF	TGTGCCAGCAGCTCCACGTGGGATGAGCAGTTCTTC
TRBJ1-1	TRBV11-2	.	13	.	CASSPFHSSEAFF	TGTGCCAGCAGTCCCTTTCACAGCTCTGAAGCTTTCTTT
TRBJ2-3	TRBV20-1	.	16	.	CSARDRRDLGTDTQYF	TGCAGTGCTAGAGATAGACGGGATCTAGGCACAGATACGCAGTATTTT
TRBJ1-4	TRBV3-1	.	13	few	CASSQDLGEKLFF	TGTGCCAGCAGCCAAGATTTAGGGGAAAAACTGTTTTTT
TRBJ2-1	TRBV20-1	TRBD2	14	.	CSAVASGGYNEQFF	TGCAGTGCTGTCGCTAGCGGGGGGTACAATGAGCAGTTCTTC
TRBJ1-5	TRBV15	.	15	once	CATSGRQENNQPQHF	TGTGCCACCAGCGGGAGACAGGAGAACAATCAGCCCCAGCATTTT
TRBJ1-1	TRBV30	.	13	.	CAWNRNGFTEAFF	TGTGCCTGGAATCGTAATGGGTTCACTGAAGCTTTCTTT
TRBJ2-5	TRBV11-2	.	16	.	CASSLYRQARLETQYF	TGTGCCAGCAGCTTGTACCGACAGGCCAGGCTGGAGACCCAGTACTTC
TRBJ2-1	TRBV6-2/TRBV6-3	TRBD2	14	.	CASSYRSSGDEQFF	TGTGCCAGCAGTTACCGATCTAGCGGGGATGAGCAGTTCTTC
TRBJ2-7	TRBV20-1	TRBD2	14	.	CSASRREGLDEQYF	TGCAGTGCTAGCCGGCGGGAGGGCCTCGACGAGCAGTACTTC
TRBJ1-5	TRBV6-5	.	17	once	CASSWGQGRVSNQPQHF	TGTGCCAGCAGTTGGGGGCAGGGGCGGGTAAGCAATCAGCCCCAGCATTTT
TRBJ2-2	TRBV10-1	.	14	.	CASRMTGNTGELFF	TGCGCCAGCAGGATGACAGGGAACACCGGGGAGCTGTTTTTT
TRBJ2-7	TRBV27	.	14	.	CASSRDKRSYEQYF	TGTGCCAGCAGTCGGGACAAGAGATCCTACGAGCAGTACTTC
TRBJ1-3	TRBV4-2	.	17	.	CASSQTSGGSSGNTIYF	TGTGCCAGCAGCCAAACGTCCGGCGGAAGCTCTGGAAACACCATATATTTT
TRBJ2-5	TRBV7-8	TRBD2	15	.	CASSLGRGVQETQYF	TGTGCCAGCAGCTTAGGTCGGGGGGTCCAAGAGACCCAGTACTTC
TRBJ1-6	TRBV7-2	TRBD1	16	.	CASSSSIGQGNSPLHF	TGTGCCAGCAGTTCATCCATCGGACAGGGGAATTCACCCCTCCACTTT
TRBJ2-7	TRBV4-2	TRBD2	15	.	CASSTRGGRLYEQYF	TGTGCCAGCAGCACGCGGGGGGGGAGACTCTACGAGCAGTACTTC
TRBJ2-5	TRBV27	TRBD2	17	.	CASSFPLVSSGEETQYF	TGTGCCAGCAGTTTCCCCCTCGTCTCTAGCGGGGAAGAGACCCAGTACTTC
TRBJ2-3	TRBV3-1	TRBD2	15	.	CASSPRVGGADTQYF	TGTGCCAGCAGCCCCCGGGTGGGGGGGGCAGATACGCAGTATTTT
TRBJ2-5	TRBV5-4	TRBD2	14	few	CASSSGTNQETQYF	TGTGCCAGCAGCTCCGGGACTAACCAAGAGACCCAGTACTTC
TRBJ1-2	TRBV19	.	15	.	CASSIDRRGDYGYTF	TGTGCCAGTAGTATAGATCGGAGGGGGGACTATGGCTACACCTTC
TRBJ1-2	TRBV12-3/TRBV12-4	.	10	once	CASSRNGYTF	TGTGCCAGCAGCCGAAATGGCTACACCTTC
TRBJ2-7	TRBV12-3/TRBV12-4	TRBD2	17	.	CASSFRASGRNSYEQYF	TGTGCCAGCAGTTTCAGGGCTAGCGGGAGGAACTCCTACGAGCAGTACTTC
TRBJ1-1	TRBV12-3/TRBV12-4	.	12	.	CASSSRRIEAFF	TGTGCCAGCAGTTCCAGACGGATTGAAGCTTTCTTT
TRBJ2-1	TRBV15	TRBD2	17	.	CATSRQIGAGGRNEQFF	TGTGCCACCAGCAGACAGATCGGGGCGGGGGGGCGCAATGAGCAGTTCTTC
TRBJ1-5	TRBV19	TRBD1	13	.	CASSMDREQPQHF	TGTGCCAGTAGTATGGACAGGGAACAGCCCCAGCATTTT
TRBJ2-1	TRBV20-1	TRBD1	13	.	CSAPGTANNEQFF	TGCAGTGCCCCCGGGACAGCTAACAATGAGCAGTTCTTC
TRBJ1-4	TRBV24-1	TRBD1	12	.	CATSALTGTRFF	TGTGCCACCAGTGCACTGACAGGGACGCGGTTTTTT
TRBJ2-3	TRBV29-1	TRBD1	14	.	CSAKGQGAWDTQYF	TGCAGCGCAAAAGGACAGGGGGCATGGGATACGCAGTATTTT
TRBJ2-7	TRBV30	.	14	.	CAWSPASSSYEQYF	TGTGCCTGGAGTCCTGCTAGTAGCTCCTACGAGCAGTACTTC
TRBJ2-5	TRBV7-2	.	12	.	CASGAETLAQYF	TGTGCCAGCGGTGCGGAAACCCTGGCCCAGTACTTC
TRBJ2-3	TRBV2	.	13	.	CASSWDSTNTQYF	TGTGCCAGCAGTTGGGACTCAACGAATACGCAGTATTTT
TRBJ1-5	TRBV19	.	14	.	CASSPRGQNQPQHF	TGTGCCAGTAGCCCCCGGGGCCAAAATCAGCCCCAGCATTTT
TRBJ2-3	TRBV20-1	TRBD2	15	.	CSASRDYLYIDTQYF	TGCAGTGCTAGCCGGGACTACCTATATATAGATACGCAGTATTTT
TRBJ2-2	TRBV29-1	TRBD2	16	.	CSVEDQRGAGTGELFF	TGCAGCGTTGAAGATCAGCGGGGGGCAGGGACCGGGGAGCTGTTTTTT
TRBJ2-5	TRBV20-1	TRBD2	15	.	CSARDWGTSLETQYF	TGCAGTGCTAGAGATTGGGGGACTAGCCTGGAGACCCAGTACTTC
TRBJ1-5	TRBV4-3	.	13	.	CASSQDTWQPQHF	TGCGCCAGCAGCCAAGATACTTGGCAGCCCCAGCATTTT
TRBJ2-1	TRBV5-6	TRBD2	14	.	CASSLGLAGDEQFF	TGTGCCAGCAGCCTCGGACTAGCGGGAGATGAGCAGTTCTTC